Listed below are T cell receptor beta chains from one sample, sequenced in a study of human T cells and chemical hapten exposure. One entry per CDR3 protein results from TCRdb running MiXCR on the 5' RACE reads. The repertoire has approximately 110,000 distinct CDR3 sequences, around a fifth of them found once; the top ten carry approximately 2.8%. The origin of the receptors is a human donor in good health. The CDR3 runs from the conserved cysteine through the conserved F or W. The D gene is left open where the match is weak. Size is omitted from some rows. Given values are once, few, many or a class for expanded clones.

size,D,V,J,CDR3,DNA
few,-,TRBV7-2,TRBJ2-3,CASSPHRVGTDTQYF,TGTGCCAGCAGCCCCCACAGGGTAGGCACAGATACGCAGTATTTT
-,-,TRBV4-1,TRBJ2-4,CASSQVMTIDIQYF,TGCGCCAGCAGCCAAGTGATGACAATCGACATTCAGTACTTC
-,TRBD1,TRBV28,TRBJ2-3,CASSSTGGTDTQYF,TGTGCCAGCAGTTCGACAGGGGGCACAGATACGCAGTATTTT
-,-,TRBV4-1,TRBJ2-5,CASSQDRAGAMLETQYF,TGCGCCAGCAGCCAAGACAGGGCGGGCGCGATGTTAGAGACCCAGTACTTC
few,TRBD2,TRBV20-1,TRBJ2-5,CSAPRGLAGGRETQYF,TGCAGTGCTCCTCGGGGACTAGCGGGAGGCCGAGAGACCCAGTACTTC
many,TRBD2,TRBV19,TRBJ2-1,CASSIGNSGRNEQFF,TGTGCCAGTAGTATAGGAAATAGCGGGAGAAATGAGCAGTTCTTC
-,-,TRBV11-2,TRBJ1-6,CASSLERGFGSPLHF,TGTGCCAGCAGCTTAGAGCGGGGGTTTGGTTCACCCCTCCACTTT
-,TRBD2,TRBV5-1,TRBJ2-1,CASSLFTSAVSSYNEQFF,TGCGCCAGCAGCTTATTCACTAGCGCAGTGAGCTCCTACAATGAGCAGTTCTTC
-,-,TRBV5-5,TRBJ1-4,CASSSGAYNEKLFF,TGTGCCAGCAGCTCTGGCGCCTATAATGAAAAACTGTTTTTT
-,TRBD1,TRBV10-1,TRBJ2-7,CAAKPAGTGDGHEQYF,TGCGCCGCCAAACCGGCCGGGACAGGGGACGGACACGAGCAGTACTTC
-,-,TRBV27,TRBJ1-1,CASRTREGGTFAEAFF,TGTGCCAGCAGAACCAGAGAAGGGGGTACGTTCGCTGAAGCTTTCTTT
few,-,TRBV18,TRBJ1-5,CASSRSTGDSNQPQHF,TGTGCCAGCTCCCGCTCGACAGGAGATAGCAATCAGCCCCAGCATTTT
few,-,TRBV10-3,TRBJ2-7,CAISPPGVNEQYF,TGTGCCATCAGTCCCCCAGGGGTCAACGAGCAGTACTTC
many,TRBD1,TRBV28,TRBJ1-4,CASTPRTGGVEKLFF,TGTGCCAGCACCCCCCGGACAGGTGGAGTTGAAAAACTGTTTTTT
few,-,TRBV20-1,TRBJ1-1,CSASLRQGPLKAFF,TGCAGTGCTAGTTTGAGGCAGGGTCCTCTGAAGGCTTTCTTT